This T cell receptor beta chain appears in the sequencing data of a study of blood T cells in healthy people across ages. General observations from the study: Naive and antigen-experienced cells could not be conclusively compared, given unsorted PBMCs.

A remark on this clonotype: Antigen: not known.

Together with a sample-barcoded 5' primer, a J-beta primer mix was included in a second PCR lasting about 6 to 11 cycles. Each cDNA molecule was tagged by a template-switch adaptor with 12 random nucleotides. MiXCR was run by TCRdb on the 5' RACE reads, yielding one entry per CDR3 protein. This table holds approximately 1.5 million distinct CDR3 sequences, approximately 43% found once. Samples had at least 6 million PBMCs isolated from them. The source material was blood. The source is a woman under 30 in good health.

The chain's CDR3 is CASSQDRRQGAYNEQYF. CDR3 nucleotide sequence: TGCGCCAGCAGCCAAGATCGTAGACAGGGGGCTTACAATGAGCAGTACTTC. The V and J genes are TRBV4-1 and TRBJ2-1; 10 bases map to TRBD1. The tail of the sequence fits TRBJ2-7 better, so the J call may be wrong. The CDR3 has 17 amino acids. CDR1 is MGHRA, CDR2 YSYEKL, per germline.